These 20 T cell receptor beta chains originate from one sample sequenced in a study of STAT3 mutations in large granular lymphocyte leukemia. This table comes from immunoSEQ multiplex PCR, and its TCRdb copy is limited to in-frame clones, with some not included. Here the sample spans around 39,000 clones, roughly 84% being singletons. Antigens of these TCRs are unknown. General study results and limits: At least one immunodominant TCR beta clonotype appeared in every T-cell large granular lymphocyte leukemia patient.

The sequencing input was PBMCs. These receptors originate from a human donor with T large granular lymphocyte leukemia. Some clones in this sample may be carry-over from other donors' samples.

This chain joins TRBV28 and TRBJ2-1; D might be TRBD1 (5 bases). This CDR3 region has 17 residues. Germline loops: CDR1 MDHEN, CDR2 SYDVKM. V dropped 6 bases and J dropped 6 bases, with 24 bases sitting between them. This chain's CDR3 is CASRRQLPILLTNEQFF. The CDR3 DNA reads as TGTGCCAGCAGGAGACAGTTACCCATCCTCCTCACCAATGAGCAGTTCTTC. Looking up the rest from reference TRBV28 and TRBJ2-1 gives the full variable domain: DVKVTQSSRYLVKRTGEKVFLECVQDMDHENMFWYRQDPGLGLRLIYFSYDVKMKEKGDIPEGYSVSREKKERFSLILESASTNQTSMYLCASRRQLPILLTNEQFFGPGTRLTVL.

V gene TRBV6-4 combines with J gene TRBJ2-1; TRBD1 agrees at 12 bases. The CDR3 runs 15 residues. Trimming took 6 bases from V and 5 from J; bases not matched to a gene: 5. Germline assignment: CDR1 MRHNA and CDR2 SNTAGT. The CDR3 protein is CASSKGQGANNEQFF. Here the CDR3 DNA reads TGTGCCAGCAGCAAGGGACAGGGGGCGAACAATGAGCAGTTCTTC.

V usage is TRBV4-3 and J usage is TRBJ1-2, with D possibly TRBD1 on 5 matching bases. CDR3 size: 14 residues. Germline CDR1 and CDR2: LGHNA and YSLEER. The V and J ends lost 4 bases and 3 bases respectively, with 12 bases between them. The CDR3: CASSRQRGDYGYTF. The CDR3, as DNA: TGCGCCAGCAGCCGCCAGAGGGGAGACTATGGCTACACCTTC.

The rearrangement links TRBV5-1 to TRBJ2-1; 11 bases are shared with TRBD1. V trimming: 5 bases; J trimming: 4 bases; junction bases outside the gene matches: 5. The CDR3 sequence is 15 residues long. Germline lookup yields CDR1 SGHRS and CDR2 YFSETQ. As DNA, the CDR3 is TGCGCCAGCAGTTACGGACAGGGGGCATACAATGAGCAGTTCTTC. Translated: CASSYGQGAYNEQFF.

The gene calls are TRBV2 and TRBJ2-7; unclear D gene. V lost 6 bases to trimming and J lost 2 bases, with 8 bases between them. The germline gives CDR1 SNHLY, CDR2 FYNNEI. The CDR3 runs to 12 residues. CDR3 residues: CASRTLPYEQYF. In DNA form, the CDR3 reads TGTGCCAGCAGGACTCTCCCCTACGAGCAGTACTTC.

The chain combines TRBV28 with TRBJ2-5; the D gene is possibly TRBD2 (5 bases). There are 14 residues in the CDR3. Germline V CDR1 and CDR2: MDHEN, SYDVKM. V lost 2 bases and J lost 2, with 9 bases in between. CDR3 sequence: CASSLRGLQETQYF. DNA of the CDR3: TGTGCCAGCAGTTTACGAGGGCTTCAAGAGACCCAGTACTTC.

This clone was found a few times. The chain uses TRBV6-1 and TRBJ1-5; TRBD1 agrees at 7 bases. This CDR3 contains 15 residues. The ends lost 3 bases at V and 9 bases at J; junction bases unmatched: 11. Germline V CDR1 and CDR2: MNHNS, SASEGT. Here the CDR3 reads CASSDNTDRFRPQHF. The CDR3 bases are TGTGCCAGCAGTGACAACACGGACAGGTTTCGGCCCCAGCATTTT.

This chain links TRBV19 with TRBJ2-7; D perhaps matches TRBD2 (5 bases). Looked up from germline, CDR1 is LNHDA and CDR2 is SQIVND (reference sequence). The CDR3 consists of 15 residues. Trimming removed 5 bases at V and 3 bases at J, with 17 bases between. The DNA for the CDR3 is TGTGCCAGTAGTCGGACCTCGGTAGCGATCTACGAGCAGTACTTC. It is translated as CASSRTSVAIYEQYF.

This clone was found once. V usage is TRBV15 and J usage is TRBJ2-2; D not certain. Trimming shortened V by 2 bases and J by 8 bases, and 9 bases separated the two germline ends. The CDR3 totals 13 residues. Germline CDR1 reads LNHNV; CDR2 reads YYDKDF (reference sequence). CDR3 nucleotides: TGTGCCACCAGCAGACAATTCGGAGGGGAGCTGTTTTTT. This codes for CATSRQFGGELFF.

The chain is built from TRBV11-2 and TRBJ2-1; D not resolved. V lost 1 base and J 7 bases, leaving 8 bases between the germline ends. In germline, CDR1 is SGHAT, CDR2 FQNNGV. The CDR3 consists of 13 residues. The CDR3 protein is CASSLAQDNEQFF. In nucleotides, the CDR3 is TGTGCCAGCAGCTTAGCCCAAGATAATGAGCAGTTCTTC.

The rearrangement uses TRBV5-1 and TRBJ2-3, with 7 bases that match TRBD2. The V gene's germline CDR1 is SGHRS and CDR2 YFSETQ. V shed 1 base, J shed 2 bases, and the junction held 4 bases outside the gene matches. The CDR3 loop spans 15 amino acids. CDR3 protein: CASSLSGATTDTQYF. The CDR3 bases are TGCGCCAGCAGCTTGAGCGGGGCGACCACAGATACGCAGTATTTT.

The gene calls are TRBV19 and TRBJ1-2, with D uncertain. The CDR3 contains 14 residues. V gave up 10 bases and J gave up 2 bases, with 17 bases separating them. Germline CDR1 reads LNHDA; CDR2 reads SQIVND (reference sequence). CDR3 sequence: CATQIRGSNYGYTF. The CDR3 nucleotides are TGTGCCACCCAGATCCGGGGTTCCAACTATGGCTACACCTTC.

The V call is TRBV10-2, the J call TRBJ2-4; 7 bases align to TRBD2. This CDR3 region has 14 residues. Losses at the gene ends were 8 bases for V and 0 bases for J; bases not matched to a gene: 4. Per germline, CDR1 WSHSY and CDR2 SAAADI. The CDR3 nucleotides are TGCGCCAGCGGGGGGGGTATAGCCAAAAACATTCAGTACTTC. The encoded protein is CASGGGIAKNIQYF.

The chain employs TRBV5-4 and TRBJ2-5, with unresolved D. The CDR3 covers 13 residues. From germline, CDR1 is SGHNT and CDR2 YYREEE (reference sequence). V was shortened by 4 bases and J by 2 bases, with 9 bases between the two germline ends. CDR3 sequence: CASSPQLQETQYF. The CDR3 nucleotides are TGTGCCAGCAGCCCACAATTACAAGAGACCCAGTACTTC.

The chain joins TRBV5-1 to TRBJ1-2, with 10 positions matching TRBD1. This CDR3 is 13 amino acids long. V shed 3 bases, J shed 7 bases, and the junction held 3 bases outside the gene matches. Germline V CDR1 and CDR2: SGHRS, YFSETQ. CDR3 sequence (DNA): TGCGCCAGCAGCTCGGACAGGGGGGTTGGCTACACCTTC. Its protein is CASSSDRGVGYTF.

The gene calls are TRBV6-5 and TRBJ1-1, with TRBD1 matching over 7 bases. Germline V gene data show CDR1 as MNHEY and CDR2 as SVGAGI. The CDR3 is 14 amino acids. The trim removed 5 bases at V and 0 bases at J, leaving 3 bases unmatched. The CDR3, as DNA: TGTGCCAGCAGTCTTACAGGGGTGAACACTGAAGCTTTCTTT. Its translation is CASSLTGVNTEAFF.

V is TRBV5-4 and J is TRBJ2-2; 10 positions match TRBD2. The CDR3 totals 16 residues. V shed 3 bases and J 5 bases; nucleotides not matched to a gene: 7. Germline CDR1 is SGHNT and CDR2 is YYREEE (reference sequence). The CDR3 DNA follows: TGTGCCAGCAGCTCGAGCGGGGGGGCTCGAACCGGGGAGCTGTTTTTT. It specifies CASSSSGGARTGELFF.

The chain uses TRBV4-2 and TRBJ2-5; no reliable D call. The V end lost 6 bases, the J end lost 5 bases, and 7 bases lay between the germline ends. The CDR3 is 11 residues long. Germline assignment: CDR1 LGHNA and CDR2 YNFKEQ. CDR3 nucleotides: TGTGCCAGCAGGGTTGGGGAGACCCAGTACTTC. This translates into CASRVGETQYF.

This chain's CDR3 is CASSSLTGGFGYTF. CDR3 DNA: TGTGCCAGCAGCTCGTTGACAGGGGGCTTTGGCTACACCTTC. This chain connects TRBV13 to TRBJ1-2; 10 positions match TRBD1. CDR1 PRHDT and CDR2 FYEKMQ come from the germline V gene (reference sequence). The junction had 6 bases not matched to a gene; V was cut back by 4 bases and J by 7 bases. There are 14 residues in the CDR3.

This chain uses TRBV7-9 with TRBJ2-2; D is ambiguous. The germline V gene has CDR1 SEHNR and CDR2 FQNEAQ (reference sequence). V was trimmed by 1 base and J by 3 bases, leaving 9 bases between them. There are 15 residues in the CDR3. The CDR3: CASSLGVPDTGELFF. In DNA, the CDR3 is TGTGCCAGCAGCTTAGGAGTCCCGGACACCGGGGAGCTGTTTTTT.